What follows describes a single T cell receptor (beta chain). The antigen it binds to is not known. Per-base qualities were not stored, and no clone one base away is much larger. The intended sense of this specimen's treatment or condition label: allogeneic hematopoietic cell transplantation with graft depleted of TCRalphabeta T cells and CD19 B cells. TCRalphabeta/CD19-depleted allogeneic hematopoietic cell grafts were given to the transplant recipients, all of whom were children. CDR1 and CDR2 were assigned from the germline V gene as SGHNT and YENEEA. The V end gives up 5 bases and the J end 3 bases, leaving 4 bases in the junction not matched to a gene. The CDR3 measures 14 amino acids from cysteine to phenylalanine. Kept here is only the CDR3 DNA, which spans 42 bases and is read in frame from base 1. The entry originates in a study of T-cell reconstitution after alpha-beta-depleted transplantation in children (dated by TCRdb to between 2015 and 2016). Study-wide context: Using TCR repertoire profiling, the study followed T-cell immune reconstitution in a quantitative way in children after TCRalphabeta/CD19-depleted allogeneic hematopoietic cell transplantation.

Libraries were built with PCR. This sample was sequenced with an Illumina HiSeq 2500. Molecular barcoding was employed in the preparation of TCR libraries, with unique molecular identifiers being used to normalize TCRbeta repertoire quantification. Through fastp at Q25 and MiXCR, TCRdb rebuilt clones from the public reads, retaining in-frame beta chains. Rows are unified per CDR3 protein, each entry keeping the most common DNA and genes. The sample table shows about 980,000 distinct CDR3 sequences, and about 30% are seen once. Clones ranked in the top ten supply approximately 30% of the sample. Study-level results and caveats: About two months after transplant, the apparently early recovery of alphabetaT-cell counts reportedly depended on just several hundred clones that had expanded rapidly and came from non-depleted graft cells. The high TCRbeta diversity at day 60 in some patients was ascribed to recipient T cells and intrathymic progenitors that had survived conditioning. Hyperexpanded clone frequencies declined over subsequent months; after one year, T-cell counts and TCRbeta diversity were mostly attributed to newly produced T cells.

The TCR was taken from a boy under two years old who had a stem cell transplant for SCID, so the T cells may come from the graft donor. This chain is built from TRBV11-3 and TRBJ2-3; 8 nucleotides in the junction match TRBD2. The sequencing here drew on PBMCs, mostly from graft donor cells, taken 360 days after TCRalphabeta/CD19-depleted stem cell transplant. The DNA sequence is TGTGCCAGCAGCCGCGGGGGGAAGACAGATACGCAGTATTTT. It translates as CASSRGGKTDTQYF. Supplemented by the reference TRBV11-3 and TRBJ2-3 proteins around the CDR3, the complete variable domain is EAGVVQSPRYKIIEKKQPVAFWCNPISGHNTLYWYLQNLGQGPELLIRYENEEAVDDSQLPKDRFSAERLKGVDSTLKIQPAELGDSAVYLCASSRGGKTDTQYFGPGTRLTVL.